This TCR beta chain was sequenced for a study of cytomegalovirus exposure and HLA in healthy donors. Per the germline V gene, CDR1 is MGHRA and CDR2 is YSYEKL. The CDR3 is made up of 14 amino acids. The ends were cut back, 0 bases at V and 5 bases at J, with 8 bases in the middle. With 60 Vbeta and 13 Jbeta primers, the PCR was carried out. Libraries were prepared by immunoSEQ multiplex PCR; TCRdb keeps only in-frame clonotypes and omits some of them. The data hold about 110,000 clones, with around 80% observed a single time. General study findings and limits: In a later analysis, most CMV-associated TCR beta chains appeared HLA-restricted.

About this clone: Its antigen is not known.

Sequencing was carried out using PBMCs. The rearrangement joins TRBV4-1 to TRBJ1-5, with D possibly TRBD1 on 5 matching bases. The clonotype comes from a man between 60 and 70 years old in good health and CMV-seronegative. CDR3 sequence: CASSQDRVYQPQHF. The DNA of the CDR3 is TGCGCCAGCAGCCAAGACAGGGTTTATCAGCCCCAGCATTTT.